This T cell receptor beta chain was profiled in a study of shared clonotypes between healthy human individuals. Trimming cost V 4 bases and J 2 bases; bases outside gene matches: 9. Germline loops: CDR1 MDHEN, CDR2 SYDVKM. The CDR3 extends over 16 amino acids. About this clone itself: No antigen is known for it.

Donors included only healthy HIV-negative adults lacking recent acute infections or vaccinations. Study observations and caveats: Sampling covered blood only; tissue repertoires likely differ.

At the deep level, the assay was run. For unsorted PBMC, 300 ng DNA per replicate equaled approximately 30,000 T cell genomes. This table comes from immunoSEQ multiplex PCR, and its TCRdb copy is limited to in-frame clones, with some not included. The sample includes about 490,000 clones, around 80% of them seen just once. Sample: PBMCs. This chain links TRBV28 with TRBJ2-3, with 7 bases identical to TRBD1. The sequence was obtained from a woman between 40 and 50 years old in good health. Some clones in this sample may be carry-over from other donors' samples. In DNA form, the CDR3 reads TGTGCCAGCAGTTCCGCCTGGGGACAGTACACAGATACGCAGTATTTT. It translates to CASSSAWGQYTDTQYF.